This T cell receptor beta chain stems from a study of T cells after yellow fever vaccination. Across the study: The authors prepared low-cell-number fractions using SMART-Seq v4 Ultra Low Input.

J was trimmed by 2 bases and V by 4 bases; bases with no gene match: 5. This CDR3 has 14 amino acids. Germline V gene data show CDR1 as SGHRS and CDR2 as YFSETQ. Study findings and constraints: Post-booster samples contained most primary-vaccination clones (approximately 96% CD4, roughly 88% CD8).

From the 5' RACE reads, TCRdb called clonotypes with MiXCR, one entry per CDR3 protein. The sample lists roughly 310,000 distinct CDR3 sequences, approximately 3.8% seen once, with about a quarter in the top ten. This clonotype was found a few times. Its matching antigen is unknown. This receptor was obtained from a man aged 18 to 30 who received the YFV17D yellow fever vaccine. The source material was PBMCs, sampled on the day of the yellow fever booster vaccination. The chain recombines TRBV5-1 with TRBJ2-5; TRBD2 aligns across 7 bases. The CDR3 DNA is TGCGCCAGCAGCCTCCTTAGCGGGCAAGAGACCCAGTACTTC. Translation: CASSLLSGQETQYF.